These 30 T cell receptor beta chains were sequenced from one sample in a study of neurological immune-mediated disorders. MiXCR, run by TCRdb on the 5' RACE reads, gives a single entry per CDR3 protein. The sample records tens of thousands of distinct CDR3 sequences, 5% to 7% being singletons. Sequencing used CD8+ T cells from blood. These receptors were collected from a young man in good health.

With regard to this clonotype: The junction shows a germline mismatch at one end, possibly a read error. J is TRBJ2-7 and V is TRBV4-3, with a tentative D call TRBD1 (5 bases). This CDR3 spans 13 amino acids. The germline gives CDR1 LGHNA, CDR2 YSLEER. The CDR3 region is CASSQDKGIDQYF. DNA for the CDR3: TGCGCCAGCAGCCAAGATAAGGGGATCGATCAGTACTTT.

This clonotype occurred many times. V is TRBV6-5 and J is TRBJ2-1; no definite D call. Looked up from germline, CDR1 is MNHEY and CDR2 is SVGAGI. This CDR3 contains 13 residues. Trimming took 0 bases from V and 9 from J, leaving 9 bases between them. The chain's CDR3 is CASSYSPRSEQFF. The DNA of the CDR3 is TGTGCCAGCAGTTACTCTCCCAGGAGTGAGCAGTTCTTC.

This clonotype appeared many times. The V call is TRBV5-6, the J call TRBJ2-7; D possibly corresponds to TRBD1 (6 bases). The CDR3 length is 13 residues. Looked up from germline, CDR1 is SGHDT and CDR2 is YYEEEE. The V and J ends lost 3 bases and 2 bases respectively, with 9 bases between them. The CDR3, as DNA: TGTGCCAGCAGCTGGGACAACACCTACGAGCAGTACTTC. This encodes CASSWDNTYEQYF.

In its sample, this clonotype was seen many times. This chain joins TRBV5-6 and TRBJ2-5; D unresolved. Germline CDR1 reads SGHDT; CDR2 reads YYEEEE. The germline V and J ends were trimmed by 2 bases and 0 bases, with 5 bases remaining between them. CDR3 length equals 13 residues. CDR3 in DNA: TGTGCCAGCAGCTTCCTGTACCAAGAGACCCAGTACTTC. Translated, it gives CASSFLYQETQYF. The full variable domain, completed using reference TRBV5-6 and TRBJ2-5, is DAGVTQSPTHLIKTRGQQVTLRCSPKSGHDTVSWYQQALGQGPQFIFQYYEEEERQRGNFPDRFSGHQFPNYSSELNVNALLLGDSALYLCASSFLYQETQYFGPGTRLLVL.

This clonotype was observed a handful of times. The rearrangement links TRBV5-1 to TRBJ2-7, with TRBD1 identical over 7 bases. The CDR3 runs 16 residues. V dropped 0 bases and J dropped 7; count of bases not matched to a gene: 13. In germline, CDR1 is SGHRS, CDR2 YFSETQ. The DNA for the CDR3 is TGCGCCAGCAGCTTGGAAGTCCAGGGGGTACGTAGGGAGCAGTACTTC. It yields the protein CASSLEVQGVRREQYF.

The genes are TRBV7-9 and TRBJ1-2; 9 nucleotides line up with TRBD1. CDR3 length equals 13 residues. The V gene's germline CDR1 is SEHNR and CDR2 FQNEAQ (reference sequence). Losses at the gene ends were 5 bases for V and 8 bases for J; bases not matched to a gene: 6. CDR3 sequence reads: CASSPTGGFGYTF. The CDR3 DNA sequence: TGTGCCAGCAGCCCAACAGGGGGCTTCGGCTACACCTTC.

Many counts were recorded for this clonotype. The chain has TRBV7-9 and TRBJ1-4; D not certain. V lost 0 bases and J 0 bases, leaving 11 bases between the germline ends. The CDR3 length is 17 residues. CDR1 and CDR2 (germline): SEHNR, FQNEAQ (reference sequence). The CDR3 region is CASSLARYPATNEKLFF. CDR3 coding DNA: TGTGCCAGCAGCTTAGCTCGGTACCCTGCAACTAATGAAAAACTGTTTTTT. Full variable domain (missing parts from reference TRBV7-9 and TRBJ1-4): DTGVSQNPRHKITKRGQNVTFRCDPISEHNRLYWYRQTLGQGPEFLTYFQNEAQLEKSRLLSDRFSAERPKGSFSTLEIQRTEQGDSAMYLCASSLARYPATNEKLFFGSGTQLSVL.

The sample holds many counts of this clonotype. The chain recombines TRBV5-5 with TRBJ1-6; D gene unclear. Trimming removed 2 bases at V and 7 bases at J, with 7 bases between. Germline assignment: CDR1 SGHKS and CDR2 YYEKEE (reference sequence). CDR3 length equals 13 residues. The chain's CDR3 is CASSFGNNSPLHF. Written as DNA, the CDR3 is TGTGCCAGCAGCTTCGGCAACAATTCACCCCTCCACTTT.

This clonotype has at least ten counts. The chain couples TRBV20-1 to TRBJ1-1; D might be TRBD1 (6 bases). V was shortened by 6 bases and J by 5 bases, with 22 bases between the two germline ends. The CDR3 consists of 15 residues. Germline V gene lookup returns CDR1 DFQATT and CDR2 SNEGSKA (reference sequence). The DNA for the CDR3 is TGCAGTGCCCAAATTACAGGGCCTTCGAGTACTGAAGCTTTCTTT. This gives the protein CSAQITGPSSTEAFF.

This clonotype was recorded many times. The chain has TRBV27 and TRBJ1-1; a weak D match, TRBD1 (5 bases). The CDR3 is 14 residues long. V lost 0 bases and J lost 2, with 7 bases in between. Germline CDR1 reads MNHEY; CDR2 reads SMNVEV (reference sequence). Written as DNA, the CDR3 is TGTGCCAGCAGTTTATCTGGGGCTAACACTGAAGCTTTCTTT. As protein: CASSLSGANTEAFF.

This clonotype showed up many times. The chain recombines TRBV5-1 with TRBJ2-7, with D perhaps assigned TRBD1 or TRBD2 (5 bases each). This CDR3 contains 16 residues. From germline, CDR1 is SGHRS and CDR2 YFSETQ. Between the trimmed V and J ends, which lost 3 bases and 4 bases, there was a span of 20 bases. CDR3 DNA sequence: TGCGCCAGCAGCTACGGGGCGCGAGTCCCTGGTTACGAGCAGTACTTC. This sequence encodes CASSYGARVPGYEQYF. Full variable domain (rest looked up from reference TRBV5-1 and TRBJ2-7): KAGVTQTPRYLIKTRGQQVTLSCSPISGHRSVSWYQQTPGQGLQFLFEYFSETQRNKGNFPGRFSGRQFSNSRSEMNVSTLELGDSALYLCASSYGARVPGYEQYFGPGTRLTVT.

This clonotype was counted many times. The genes are TRBV5-1 and TRBJ1-1; D uncertain. Trimming cost V 1 base and J 4 bases, with 11 bases left between them. CDR1 is SGHRS, CDR2 YFSETQ, per germline. There are 14 residues in the CDR3. The CDR3 reads CASSLNQNPTEAFF. The CDR3 DNA follows: TGCGCCAGCAGCTTGAACCAGAACCCCACTGAAGCTTTCTTT. The variable domain in full, completed from reference TRBV5-1 and TRBJ1-1, reads KAGVTQTPRYLIKTRGQQVTLSCSPISGHRSVSWYQQTPGQGLQFLFEYFSETQRNKGNFPGRFSGRQFSNSRSEMNVSTLELGDSALYLCASSLNQNPTEAFFGQGTRLTVV.

This clonotype was detected many times. The chain employs TRBV6-5 and TRBJ1-2; D gene unclear. The germline V gene has CDR1 MNHEY and CDR2 SVGAGI. This CDR3 is built from 13 residues. V was pared by 2 bases and J by 4 bases, with 8 bases between. The CDR3 coding sequence is TGTGCCAGCAGTTACGCGGACGGCTATGGCTACACCTTC. Translating it yields CASSYADGYGYTF.

The chain is built from TRBV20-1 and TRBJ2-7; TRBD2 is a possible D gene (5 bases). The CDR3 is 16 residues long. The V end lost 0 bases, the J end lost 2 bases, and 17 bases lay between the germline ends. CDR1 and CDR2 from the germline V gene are DFQATT and SNEGSKA (reference sequence). CDR3 nucleotides: TGCAGTGCTAGAGATGTCGTCACTAGGGTTCCCTACGAGCAGTACTTC. Its protein is CSARDVVTRVPYEQYF.

This clonotype was recorded many times. The chain joins TRBV27 to TRBJ2-1; 8 bases agree with TRBD1. The ends lost 8 bases at V and 7 bases at J; junction bases unmatched: 7. The CDR3 contains 13 residues. Germline assignment: CDR1 MNHEY and CDR2 SMNVEV (reference sequence). The CDR3 nucleotides read TGTGCCAGCCAGGACAGGGCTCGGAATGAGCAGTTCTTC. It specifies CASQDRARNEQFF.

This clonotype was found many times. The chain has TRBV10-3 and TRBJ2-5; a weak D match, TRBD2 (6 bases). CDR1 is ENHRY and CDR2 is SYGVKD in the germline V gene. This CDR3 has 15 amino acids. Trimming left V 6 bases short and J 2 bases short, with 16 bases between. The CDR3 loop is CAISQAGGGQETQYF. The CDR3 DNA sequence: TGTGCCATCAGCCAGGCGGGTGGGGGGCAAGAGACCCAGTACTTC.

This clonotype was counted many times. This chain uses TRBV14 with TRBJ1-2, with no clear D. This CDR3 comprises 12 residues. V lost 5 bases and J lost 6, with 10 bases in between. From germline, CDR1 is SGHDN and CDR2 FVKESK. The CDR3 coding sequence is TGTGCCAGCAGCGACGGTGGGAATGGCTACACCTTC. Amino acid sequence: CASSDGGNGYTF.

This clonotype came up many times. The chain combines TRBV7-3 with TRBJ2-3, with D possibly being TRBD1 or TRBD2 (6 bases each). Trimming shortened V by 5 bases and J by 1 base, and 16 bases separated the two germline ends. The CDR3 loop spans 16 amino acids. Germline V gene lookup returns CDR1 SGHTA and CDR2 FQGTGA. CDR3 sequence reads: CASSGGADSRTDTQYF. CDR3 nucleotide sequence: TGTGCCAGCAGCGGAGGGGCGGACAGCCGCACAGATACGCAGTATTTT.

This clonotype showed up many times. The chain combines TRBV5-6 with TRBJ2-7, with a weak D call TRBD1 (6 bases). CDR1 is SGHDT and CDR2 is YYEEEE in the germline V gene. V dropped 0 bases and J dropped 0 bases, with 13 bases sitting between them. This CDR3 comprises 16 residues. The CDR3 nucleotides are TGTGCCAGCAGCTTGGAACAGGGCCTAAGCTCCTACGAGCAGTACTTC. This codes for CASSLEQGLSSYEQYF. Using reference TRBV5-6 and TRBJ2-7 for the parts outside the CDR3, the full variable domain is DAGVTQSPTHLIKTRGQQVTLRCSPKSGHDTVSWYQQALGQGPQFIFQYYEEEERQRGNFPDRFSGHQFPNYSSELNVNALLLGDSALYLCASSLEQGLSSYEQYFGPGTRLTVT.

This clonotype was picked up many times. The chain employs TRBV5-5 and TRBJ2-1, with 7 positions matching TRBD1. CDR3 length: 14 residues. The germline V gene has CDR1 SGHKS and CDR2 YYEKEE (reference sequence). V was pared by 2 bases and J by 7 bases, with 6 bases of the junction left unmatched. The CDR3 spells CASSLETGLNEQFF. DNA of the CDR3: TGTGCCAGCAGCTTAGAGACAGGGCTTAATGAGCAGTTCTTC. Supplemented by reference TRBV5-5 and TRBJ2-1, the full variable domain reads DAGVTQSPTHLIKTRGQQVTLRCSPISGHKSVSWYQQVLGQGPQFIFQYYEKEERGRGNFPDRFSARQFPNYSSELNVNALLLGDSALYLCASSLETGLNEQFFGPGTRLTVL.

The table lists this clonotype with many counts. The rearrangement links TRBV24-1 to TRBJ1-2; D might be TRBD1 (6 bases). CDR1 KGHDR and CDR2 SFDVKD come from the germline V gene. The CDR3 runs to 13 residues. The V and J ends lost 1 base and 8 bases respectively, with 10 bases between them. CDR3 loop: CATSDFRGSGYTF. CDR3 in DNA: TGTGCCACCAGTGATTTCAGGGGAAGCGGCTACACCTTC.

The sample holds many counts of this clonotype. V is TRBV7-8 and J is TRBJ2-7, with 11 bases aligning to TRBD1. The germline V gene has CDR1 SGHVS and CDR2 FQNEAQ. After removal of 5 bases from V and 6 bases from J, the junction contained 6 bases not matched to a gene. This CDR3 is built from 14 residues. DNA for the CDR3: TGTGCCAGCAGCGCGCGGACAGGGGGCGGCGAGCAGTACTTC. It translates to CASSARTGGGEQYF. Looking up the rest from reference TRBV7-8 and TRBJ2-7 gives the full variable domain: GAGVSQSPRYKVAKRGQDVALRCDPISGHVSLFWYQQALGQGPEFLTYFQNEAQLDKSGLPSDRFFAERPEGSVSTLKIQRTQQEDSAVYLCASSARTGGGEQYFGPGTRLTVT.

The chain uses TRBV5-4 and TRBJ1-2; D might be TRBD1 (6 bases). Germline V lookup: CDR1 SGHNT, CDR2 YYREEE (reference sequence). The CDR3 is made up of 14 amino acids. Between the trimmed V and J ends, which lost 5 bases and 5 bases, there was a span of 16 bases. Here the CDR3 reads CASSSGQTAYGYTF. The CDR3 DNA follows: TGTGCCAGCAGTTCTGGACAGACTGCGTATGGCTACACCTTC.

This clonotype is labeled medium-sized (0.01 to 0.1%). The chain is built from TRBV2 and TRBJ2-1, with 8 bases identical to TRBD2. Trimming took 4 bases from V and 8 from J; bases not matched to a gene: 4. CDR3 length equals 13 residues. The germline V gene has CDR1 SNHLY and CDR2 FYNNEI. The CDR3: CASSVGSGDEQFF. The CDR3 DNA follows: TGTGCCAGCAGTGTGGGTAGCGGGGATGAGCAGTTCTTC.

This clonotype was detected ten times or more. J is TRBJ2-7 and V is TRBV5-6, with D tentatively TRBD1 or TRBD2 (5 bases each). The CDR3 has 13 amino acids. In germline, CDR1 is SGHDT, CDR2 YYEEEE. The V gene lost 3 bases and the J gene lost 2 bases, with 9 bases spanning the gap. CDR3 DNA sequence: TGTGCCAGCAGCTGGGGGACCGCCTACGAGCAGTACTTC. It codes for CASSWGTAYEQYF.

This clonotype has at least ten counts. The chain couples TRBV5-1 to TRBJ2-7, with 12 bases matching TRBD1. The V and J ends lost 3 bases and 5 bases, in that order; junction bases with no gene match: 9. The CDR3 contains 16 residues. Germline V gives CDR1 SGHRS, CDR2 YFSETQ. The DNA of the CDR3 is TGCGCCAGCAGCTCGAACCTCGGGACAGGGGGCGACGAGCAGTACTTC. Protein product: CASSSNLGTGGDEQYF.

This clonotype was seen at least ten times. This chain connects TRBV4-1 to TRBJ2-3; TRBD1 aligns across 7 bases. V was pared by 2 bases and J by 3 bases, with 2 bases of the junction left unmatched. The CDR3 extends over 14 amino acids. Per germline, CDR1 MGHRA and CDR2 YSYEKL. The chain's CDR3 is CASSQRRGTDTQYF. CDR3 bases: TGCGCCAGCAGCCAACGCAGGGGGACAGATACGCAGTATTTT.

This clonotype came up many times. The chain couples TRBV4-1 to TRBJ2-7; 9 bases map to TRBD1. CDR3 length equals 14 residues. V was clipped by 4 bases and J by 2 bases; unmatched bases: 3. CDR1 is MGHRA and CDR2 is YSYEKL in the germline V gene. The chain's CDR3 is CASSPGDRAYEQYF. The CDR3 coding sequence is TGCGCCAGCAGCCCTGGGGACAGGGCCTACGAGCAGTACTTC.

This clonotype was picked up many times. The rearrangement joins TRBV25-1 to TRBJ2-1, with D tentatively TRBD1 (6 bases). Per germline, CDR1 MGHDK and CDR2 SYGVNS. The CDR3 has 15 residues. V was pared by 3 bases and J by 7 bases, with 16 bases between. As DNA, the CDR3 is TGTGCCAGCAGTGACGGTTGGGGACATGTGAATGAGCAGTTCTTC. Its translation: CASSDGWGHVNEQFF.

In its sample, this clonotype was seen many times. This chain connects TRBV7-3 to TRBJ2-1; 12 nucleotides agree with TRBD2. The length of the CDR3 is 16 residues. The V gene's germline CDR1 is SGHTA and CDR2 FQGTGA. J gave up 6 bases and V 5 bases, and 8 bases lay outside the gene matches. CDR3 in amino acids: CASSDPGTSGPNEQFF. The DNA for the CDR3 is TGTGCCAGCAGCGACCCAGGGACTAGCGGGCCCAATGAGCAGTTCTTC.